These 13 T cell receptor beta chains were sequenced from one sample in a study of control samples from healthy donors and cancer patients. Using immunoSEQ multiplex PCR, the repertoire was profiled, and TCRdb retains in-frame clones only, with some absent. The table includes 150,000 to 200,000 clones, roughly 94% detected once. Sequencing used blood. The origin of the receptors is a woman aged 18-29 years in good health.

The chain employs TRBV7-2 and TRBJ1-3; D remains unclear. The germline V gene encodes CDR1 SGHTA and CDR2 FQGNSA. The CDR3 loop spans 14 amino acids. Deletions cut 2 bases from V and 1 base from J, with 6 bases between. As DNA, the CDR3 is TGTGCCAGCAGCTTACTATTGTCTGGAAACACCATATATTTT. It codes for CASSLLLSGNTIYF.

The chain couples TRBV29-1 to TRBJ1-1; D uncertain. Germline V gene data show CDR1 as SQVTM and CDR2 as ANQGSEA. The germline V and J ends were trimmed by 7 bases and 1 base, with 10 bases remaining between them. This CDR3 has 12 residues. The chain's CDR3 is CSAQTANTEAFF. The CDR3 coding sequence is TGCAGCGCGCAGACCGCGAACACTGAAGCTTTCTTT.

The CDR3: CASSIGTSYEQYF. The CDR3 DNA follows: TGTGCCAGTAGTATTGGGACATCTTACGAGCAGTACTTC. The chain links TRBV19 to TRBJ2-7, with D perhaps TRBD1 (6 bases). The CDR3 is 13 amino acids. Germline CDR1 and CDR2: LNHDA and SQIVND (reference sequence). V lost 3 bases and J lost 4, with 10 bases in between. Supplemented by reference TRBV19 and TRBJ2-7, the full variable domain reads DGGITQSPKYLFRKEGQNVTLSCEQNLNHDAMYWYRQDPGQGLRLIYYSQIVNDFQKGDIAEGYSVSREKKESFPLTVTSAQKNPTAFYLCASSIGTSYEQYFGPGTRLTVT.

In its sample, this clone was seen once. The gene calls are TRBV10-3 and TRBJ1-2, with 9 bases fitting TRBD1. The V gene end was trimmed by 3 bases and the J gene end by 4 bases; junction bases not matched to a gene: 6. The CDR3 has 15 residues. Germline CDR1 reads ENHRY; CDR2 reads SYGVKD. CDR3 region: CAISENRGRVYGYTF. CDR3 DNA: TGTGCCATCAGTGAAAACAGGGGGCGCGTCTATGGCTACACCTTC.

The chain has TRBV7-2 and TRBJ2-7, with TRBD2 matching 8 bases. Germline-derived CDR1 and CDR2 are SGHTA and FQGNSA. V lost 4 bases and J lost 4; bases outside the gene matches: 6. The CDR3 totals 14 residues. DNA of the CDR3: TGTGCCAGCAGCTCCCGACTAGCGAGGTACGAGCAGTACTTC. The encoded protein is CASSSRLARYEQYF.

The chain joins TRBV7-9 to TRBJ2-7, with 10 bases identical to TRBD1. Germline CDR1 reads SEHNR; CDR2 reads FQNEAQ (reference sequence). The CDR3 has 13 residues. Trimming cost V 5 bases and J 5 bases; bases outside gene matches: 3. For the CDR3, the DNA is TGTGCCAGCAGCGACAGGGGGCCCAACGAGCAGTACTTC. Residues: CASSDRGPNEQYF.

This chain uses TRBV29-1 with TRBJ1-1; possibly TRBD1 for D (6 bases). This CDR3 region has 12 residues. With 6 bases removed from V and 7 bases from J, the gap between germline ends came to 15 bases. Looked up from germline, CDR1 is SQVTM and CDR2 is ANQGSEA. This CDR3 is CSVLRGAVEAFF. For the CDR3, the DNA is TGCAGCGTCTTAAGGGGGGCCGTTGAAGCTTTCTTT. Full variable domain (outside the CDR3, taken from reference TRBV29-1 and TRBJ1-1): SAVISQKPSRDICQRGTSLTIQCQVDSQVTMMFWYRQQPGQSLTLIATANQGSEATYESGFVIDKFPISRPNLTFSTLTVSNMSPEDSSIYLCSVLRGAVEAFFGQGTRLTVV.

V is TRBV19 and J is TRBJ1-1; D is uncertain. This CDR3 contains 10 residues. V was pared by 4 bases and J by 4 bases, with 1 base between. Germline loops: CDR1 LNHDA, CDR2 SQIVND (reference sequence). The CDR3 DNA is TGTGCCAGTAGTACCACTGAAGCTTTCTTT. Translating it yields CASSTTEAFF.

The chain carries TRBV5-6 and TRBJ1-6; D is unresolved. The CDR3 has 16 amino acids. Trimming cost V 1 base and J 0 bases, with 8 bases left between them. CDR1 is SGHDT and CDR2 is YYEEEE in the germline V gene. The CDR3 loop reads CASSLTPSSYNSPLHF. CDR3 sequence (DNA): TGTGCCAGCAGCTTGACGCCGAGCTCCTATAATTCACCCCTCCACTTT.

The chain couples TRBV5-1 to TRBJ2-3, with TRBD1 matching 8 bases. From germline, CDR1 is SGHRS and CDR2 YFSETQ. The V and J ends lost 3 bases and 4 bases, in that order; junction bases with no gene match: 7. CDR3 length equals 15 residues. This CDR3 is CASSWTGPGADTQYF. The CDR3 bases are TGCGCCAGCAGCTGGACAGGGCCGGGCGCAGATACGCAGTATTTT. The full variable domain, rest sourced from reference TRBV5-1 and TRBJ2-3, is KAGVTQTPRYLIKTRGQQVTLSCSPISGHRSVSWYQQTPGQGLQFLFEYFSETQRNKGNFPGRFSGRQFSNSRSEMNVSTLELGDSALYLCASSWTGPGADTQYFGPGTRLTVL.

As concerns this clone: The junction and the germline gene differ at one end; a read error may be behind it. Written as DNA, the CDR3 is TGTGCCAGCAGCGTTCCGGGGACTCCGCTTTTCTTC. Translation gives CASSVPGTPLFF. This chain links TRBV3-1 (or the pseudogene TRBV3-2) with TRBJ1-2; TRBD1 might be the D (5 bases). The CDR3 spans 12 residues. The germline gives CDR1 LGHDT, CDR2 YNNKEL (reference sequence).

V is TRBV7-2 and J is TRBJ2-1, with D possibly matching TRBD1 (7 bases). CDR3 length: 16 residues. The germline gives CDR1 SGHTA, CDR2 FQGNSA. Trimming took off 1 base at V and 2 bases at J, with 12 bases between the two ends. The CDR3 nucleotides are TGTGCCAGCAGCTTAGGCCAGGGGGGCGCCTACAATGAGCAGTTCTTC. Translation: CASSLGQGGAYNEQFF.

This clone was counted once. This chain connects TRBV5-1 to TRBJ1-3, with D hard to call. The CDR3 is 14 residues long. Germline CDR1 and CDR2: SGHRS and YFSETQ. V was trimmed by 2 bases and J by 0 bases, leaving 6 bases between them. In nucleotides, the CDR3 is TGCGCCAGCAGCTTAAATATCTCTGGAAACACCATATATTTT. It specifies CASSLNISGNTIYF.